This is a list of T cell receptor beta chains from one sample in a study of PD-1 blockade in classical Hodgkin lymphoma. Sequenced by immunoSEQ multiplex PCR; TCRdb stores in-frame clones only, minus some. The sample lists about 17,000 clones, 75% to 85% seen once, with around 4.6% in the top ten. Here the sequenced sample was peripheral blood mononuclear cells (PBMCs), taken at baseline. The receptors come from a human donor with classical Hodgkin lymphoma. Both conserved end residues are part of each CDR3. The D gene is left open where the match is weak. The listing skips clone size in some rows; elsewhere it reads once, few, many or a size class.

>.|TRBV27|TRBJ2-3|.
CASSLLGRRDTQYF
TGTGCCAGCAGTTTATTGGGACGTAGAGATACGCAGTATTTT
>.|TRBV28|TRBJ1-2|few
CASSFGVYGYTF
TGTGCCAGCAGTTTTGGGGTCTATGGCTACACCTTC
>TRBD2|TRBV27|TRBJ2-7|.
CASSPSGGVHEQYF
TGTGCCAGCAGTCCCAGTGGGGGGGTCCACGAGCAGTACTTC
>.|TRBV6-5|TRBJ1-5|.
CASSYSWTDHQPQHF
TGTGCCAGCAGTTACTCGTGGACAGACCATCAGCCCCAGCATTTT
>.|TRBV18|TRBJ2-7|.
CASSLPGSAYEQYF
TGTGCCAGCTCACTTCCCGGGAGCGCCTACGAGCAGTACTTC
>TRBD1|TRBV27|TRBJ1-5|.
CASSAAGTGGTQPQHF
TGTGCCAGCAGTGCCGCCGGGACAGGGGGCACTCAGCCCCAGCATTTT
>.|TRBV9|TRBJ2-5|.
CASSVGGVQETQYF
TGTGCCAGCAGCGTAGGCGGGGTCCAAGAGACCCAGTACTTC
>.|TRBV5-4|TRBJ2-3|.
CASSSGPRTDTQYF
TGTGCCAGCAGCTCGGGACCACGCACAGATACGCAGTATTTT
>TRBD2|TRBV2|TRBJ2-5|.
CATAGWETQYF
TGTGCCACAGCGGGGTGGGAGACCCAGTACTTC
>.|TRBV27|TRBJ2-1|few
CASKGTPFDEQFF
TGTGCCAGCAAAGGCACGCCGTTCGATGAGCAGTTCTTC
>TRBD2|TRBV27|TRBJ2-7|medium-sized
CASSYREDYEQYF
TGTGCCAGCAGTTACCGGGAGGACTACGAGCAGTACTTC
>.|TRBV19|TRBJ1-1|.
CASSIKVEAFF
TGTGCCAGTAGTATAAAGGTGGAAGCTTTCTTT
>.|TRBV2|TRBJ1-1|few
CASRGDTEAFF
TGTGCCAGCCGAGGAGATACTGAAGCTTTCTTT
>.|TRBV7-2|TRBJ2-3|.
CASSPPPADTQYF
TGTGCCAGCAGCCCCCCGCCTGCAGATACGCAGTATTTT
>TRBD2|TRBV7-2|TRBJ2-3|once
CASSLKVAGGTDTQYF
TGTGCCAGCAGCTTAAAGGTAGCGGGGGGCACAGATACGCAGTATTTT
>.|TRBV28|TRBJ1-1|.
CASSFRIGRTEAFF
TGTGCCAGCAGTTTCAGGATAGGGAGAACTGAAGCTTTCTTT
>.|TRBV6-6|TRBJ2-2|.
CASSYGRQGGTGELFF
TGTGCCAGCAGTTACGGCCGACAGGGAGGGACCGGGGAGCTGTTTTTT
>.|TRBV30|TRBJ2-5|.
CAWSTGLFGETQYF
TGTGCCTGGAGTACAGGGCTGTTTGGGGAGACCCAGTACTTC
>.|TRBV5-1|TRBJ1-1|.
CASSLAGVDLGTEAFF
TGCGCCAGCAGCTTGGCCGGGGTGGACTTGGGCACTGAAGCTTTCTTT
>TRBD1|TRBV5-6|TRBJ2-7|.
CASSFSQTGSNEQYF
TGTGCCAGCAGCTTCTCACAGACAGGGTCAAACGAGCAGTACTTC
>.|TRBV5-6|TRBJ1-6|.
CASSFWTDDSPLHF
TGTGCCAGCAGCTTTTGGACAGATGATTCACCCCTCCACTTT
>.|TRBV4-1|TRBJ2-7|.
CASSPNLDLAYEQYF
TGCGCCAGCAGCCCTAATTTAGACTTGGCCTACGAGCAGTACTTC
>.|TRBV7-7|TRBJ2-1|.
CASSLSRNNEQFF
TGTGCTAGCAGCTTATCCAGAAACAATGAGCAGTTCTTC
>TRBD2|TRBV7-9|TRBJ2-5|.
CASSSGLAGRWVEETQYF
TGTGCCAGCAGCTCGGGACTAGCCGGAAGGTGGGTGGAAGAGACCCAGTACTTC